Following are 31 T cell receptor beta chains from one sample sequenced in a study of cytomegalovirus exposure and HLA in healthy donors. The primer mix had 60 Vbeta and 13 Jbeta primers. The method was immunoSEQ multiplex PCR; TCRdb's version includes in-frame clones alone and lacks a portion of them. The sample has about 140,000 clones; about three quarters are singletons. Sequencing was carried out using PBMCs. The source is a male donor in good health and CMV-seronegative.

The chain couples TRBV27 to TRBJ1-5, with TRBD1 matching over 7 bases. Germline CDR1 reads MNHEY; CDR2 reads SMNVEV (reference sequence). Trimming removed 7 bases from V and 4 bases from J; junction bases left unmatched: 13. CDR3 length: 16 residues. CDR3 nucleotide sequence: TGTGCCAGCAATCCGGAGAGGGGGCCGTCTAATCAGCCCCAGCATTTT. Its translation: CASNPERGPSNQPQHF.

V gene TRBV5-1 combines with J gene TRBJ1-4; 8 nucleotides match TRBD1. After removal of 0 bases from V and 3 bases from J, the junction contained 4 bases not matched to a gene. The CDR3 extends over 16 amino acids. The germline V gene has CDR1 SGHRS and CDR2 YFSETQ. The CDR3 sequence is CASSLEVTGANEKLFF. DNA of the CDR3: TGCGCCAGCAGCTTGGAAGTGACAGGGGCTAATGAAAAACTGTTTTTT.

The genes are TRBV6-1 and TRBJ1-6; 7 bases are shared with TRBD1. This CDR3 has 13 residues. Germline CDR1 reads MNHNS; CDR2 reads SASEGT. Trimming cost V 2 bases and J 9 bases; bases outside gene matches: 1. The CDR3 loop is CASSERGPSPLHF. In DNA, the CDR3 is TGTGCCAGCAGTGAAAGGGGGCCTTCACCCCTCCACTTT.

The rearrangement joins TRBV6-5 to TRBJ1-6; no clear D. Germline V lookup: CDR1 MNHEY, CDR2 SVGAGI. CDR3 length: 13 residues. Trimming shortened V by 6 bases and J by 5 bases, and 8 bases separated the two germline ends. The CDR3 DNA sequence: TGTGCCAGCAGACCTCGGGATAATTCACCCCTCCACTTT. Amino acid sequence: CASRPRDNSPLHF.

The chain joins TRBV5-1 to TRBJ2-5; D is perhaps TRBD1 (6 bases). V was cut by 3 bases and J by 2 bases, with 11 bases left in between. Germline values: CDR1 SGHRS, CDR2 YFSETQ. The CDR3 is 14 amino acids. CDR3 loop: CASSSGQRQETQYF. DNA for the CDR3: TGCGCCAGCAGCTCCGGACAGCGGCAAGAGACCCAGTACTTC.

The chain has TRBV21-1 and TRBJ2-7; the table's D call of TRBD1 was not tested on the DNA. TRBV21-1 constitutes a pseudogene. The CDR3 length is 17 residues. This chain's CDR3 is CASSQLEGRPKDYEQYF. The CDR3 DNA follows: TGTGCCAGCAGCCAATTGGAAGGCAGGCCAAAGGACTACGAGCAGTACTTC.

The chain couples TRBV11-2 to TRBJ1-3, with D maybe TRBD1 (5 bases). The CDR3 is made up of 16 amino acids. V was shortened by 0 bases and J by 4 bases, with 13 bases between the two germline ends. Germline CDR1 is SGHAT and CDR2 is FQNNGV. The CDR3 spells CASSLDRRGTGNTIYF. As DNA, the CDR3 is TGTGCCAGCAGCTTAGATAGGAGGGGTACGGGAAACACCATATATTTT.

The genes are TRBV25-1 and TRBJ2-1, with 8 positions matching TRBD2. The germline V gene encodes CDR1 MGHDK and CDR2 SYGVNS. The CDR3 totals 15 residues. V shed 1 base and J 4 bases; nucleotides not matched to a gene: 3. The CDR3 DNA follows: TGTGCCAGCAGTGAATCTAGCGGGTTGTACAATGAGCAGTTCTTC. Its protein is CASSESSGLYNEQFF.

V usage is TRBV11-3 and J usage is TRBJ1-5; D call uncertain. The CDR3 contains 14 residues. The V end was cut by 5 bases, the J end by 6 bases, with 14 bases between. Germline CDR1 is SGHNT and CDR2 is YENEEA. The CDR3 loop is CASSKTRIGQPQHF. The CDR3, as DNA: TGTGCCAGCAGCAAGACACGAATCGGTCAGCCCCAGCATTTT. Full variable domain (rest looked up from reference TRBV11-3 and TRBJ1-5): EAGVVQSPRYKIIEKKQPVAFWCNPISGHNTLYWYLQNLGQGPELLIRYENEEAVDDSQLPKDRFSAERLKGVDSTLKIQPAELGDSAVYLCASSKTRIGQPQHFGDGTRLSIL.

Written as DNA, the CDR3 is TGTGCCAGCAGCTTAACGGGCGGGGGGAACACCGGGGAGCTGTTTTTT. It codes for CASSLTGGGNTGELFF. The chain recombines TRBV7-3 with TRBJ2-2; 7 positions agree with TRBD2. After removal of 0 bases from V and 1 base from J, the junction contained 2 bases not matched to a gene. The CDR3 runs 16 residues. Germline CDR1 is SGHTA and CDR2 is FQGTGA.

The chain uses TRBV2 and TRBJ1-5, with D tentatively TRBD1 (5 bases). The CDR3 is made up of 15 amino acids. CDR1 and CDR2 from the germline V gene are SNHLY and FYNNEI. Trimming removed 1 base at V and 5 bases at J, with 12 bases between. CDR3: CASSEEGRGYQPQHF. Here the CDR3 DNA reads TGTGCCAGCAGTGAAGAGGGTAGGGGCTATCAGCCCCAGCATTTT. Full variable domain (missing parts from reference TRBV2 and TRBJ1-5): EPEVTQTPSHQVTQMGQEVILRCVPISNHLYFYWYRQILGQKVEFLVSFYNNEISEKSEIFDDQFSVERPDGSNFTLKIRSTKLEDSAMYFCASSEEGRGYQPQHFGDGTRLSIL.

The V and J genes are TRBV19 and TRBJ2-1; 14 bases agree with TRBD2. The CDR3 consists of 16 residues. With 7 bases clipped from V and 7 bases from J, the junction kept 9 bases outside the gene matches. Germline-derived CDR1 and CDR2 are LNHDA and SQIVND (reference sequence). CDR3 nucleotides: TGTGCCAGTAAAAGGGGACTAGCGGGAGCAGGTAATGAGCAGTTCTTC. Protein: CASKRGLAGAGNEQFF.

The chain employs TRBV19 and TRBJ2-5; 14 nucleotides line up with TRBD2. J lost 6 bases, V lost 5 bases, and 5 bases had no gene match. This CDR3 comprises 15 residues. Germline-derived CDR1 and CDR2 are LNHDA and SQIVND (reference sequence). The CDR3 DNA sequence: TGTGCCAGTAGTGCCGGGACTAGCGGGGGCAAGACCCAGTACTTC. It encodes CASSAGTSGGKTQYF.

The V call is TRBV29-1, the J call TRBJ2-7; D gene uncertain. Trimming removed 7 bases from V and 5 bases from J, with 15 bases in between. The CDR3 has 12 residues. Germline V gene data show CDR1 as SQVTM and CDR2 as ANQGSEA. CDR3 residues: CSALTPPNEQYF. For the CDR3, the DNA is TGCAGCGCATTGACACCCCCGAACGAGCAGTACTTC.

The chain joins TRBV28 to TRBJ2-7, with 13 positions matching TRBD2. Germline V CDR1 and CDR2: MDHEN, SYDVKM. V gave up 6 bases and J gave up 4 bases; unmatched junction bases: 21. There are 20 residues in the CDR3. The CDR3 region has the DNA TGTGCCAGCAGGACCCCCGACAGGGCACTAGCGGGAGGGTTAAATTACGAGCAGTACTTC. It yields the protein CASRTPDRALAGGLNYEQYF.

The V call is TRBV6-5, the J call TRBJ1-2; D is possibly TRBD1 (5 bases). The CDR3 contains 13 residues. CDR1 is MNHEY and CDR2 is SVGAGI in the germline V gene. V was trimmed by 6 bases and J by 6 bases, leaving 14 bases between them. The CDR3, as DNA: TGTGCCAGCAGAGCCGGGGGACTGAATGGCTACACCTTC. Translation: CASRAGGLNGYTF.

The chain is built from TRBV12-5 and TRBJ2-3, with D possibly TRBD2 on 7 matching bases. CDR1 is LGHNT and CDR2 is FRNRAP in the germline V gene. CDR3 length equals 14 residues. Trimming removed 7 bases from V and 4 bases from J, with 15 bases in between. CDR3 DNA sequence: TGTGCTAGTGCCTTGGGAGGGGGGGCAGATACGCAGTATTTT. It specifies CASALGGGADTQYF.

V usage is TRBV4-2 and J usage is TRBJ2-3, with D tentatively TRBD1 (5 bases). There are 16 residues in the CDR3. Germline CDR1 reads LGHNA; CDR2 reads YNFKEQ. Trimming took off 4 bases at V and 3 bases at J, with 17 bases between the two ends. The CDR3 spells CASSLRIGAATDTQYF. The CDR3 bases are TGTGCCAGCAGCCTCCGAATTGGGGCGGCGACAGATACGCAGTATTTT.

The chain uses TRBV28 and TRBJ2-3, with TRBD1 matching 8 bases. CDR3 length equals 14 residues. Trimming cost V 5 bases and J 1 base; bases outside gene matches: 2. Germline V gives CDR1 MDHEN, CDR2 SYDVKM. Written as DNA, the CDR3 is TGTGCCAGCAGTCTGACAGGGGGCACAGATACGCAGTATTTT. It codes for CASSLTGGTDTQYF.

As concerns this clone: The junction and the germline gene differ at one end; a read error may be behind it. The chain has TRBV19 and TRBJ1-5; D not resolved. The germline V gene encodes CDR1 LNHDA and CDR2 SQIVND (reference sequence). The CDR3 sequence is 14 residues long. CDR3 region: CASSIDLTVQSQHF. The CDR3 region has the DNA TGTGCCAGTAGTATAGATTTAACCGTTCAGTCCCAGCATTTT.

The chain uses TRBV18 and TRBJ1-2; TRBD1 aligns across 11 bases. There are 15 residues in the CDR3. Germline-derived CDR1 and CDR2 are KGHSH and LQKENI. V shed 3 bases, J shed 7 bases, and the junction held 7 bases outside the gene matches. The CDR3 region is CASSPDRGRDFGYTF. CDR3 nucleotides: TGTGCCAGCTCACCGGACAGGGGGCGCGACTTTGGCTACACCTTC.

V gene TRBV19 combines with J gene TRBJ1-2; no firm D call. Trimming removed 6 bases from V and 0 bases from J, with 11 bases in between. Germline V CDR1 and CDR2: LNHDA, SQIVND (reference sequence). The CDR3 length is 14 residues. DNA for the CDR3: TGTGCCAGTAGAAAAACTAAATCTAACTATGGCTACACCTTC. It translates to CASRKTKSNYGYTF.

The rearrangement joins TRBV7-6 to TRBJ2-3, with 7 bases matching TRBD2. The CDR3 loop spans 15 amino acids. V was pared by 5 bases and J by 1 base, with 6 bases of the junction left unmatched. Germline loops: CDR1 SGHVS, CDR2 FNYEAQ. CDR3 sequence: CASSLLAGRTDTQYF. CDR3 nucleotide sequence: TGTGCCAGCAGCCTATTAGCGGGCCGCACAGATACGCAGTATTTT.

The chain combines TRBV10-2 with TRBJ1-6, with D possibly TRBD1 on 6 matching bases. Germline V gene lookup returns CDR1 WSHSY and CDR2 SAAADI. The CDR3 spans 12 residues. V lost 9 bases and J 10 bases, leaving 13 bases between the germline ends. CDR3 nucleotides: TGCGCCAGTCTACAGGGACGATCACCCCTCCACTTT. Translated: CASLQGRSPLHF.

The chain has TRBV19 and TRBJ2-7; 10 bases line up with TRBD1. This CDR3 has 15 amino acids. The V and J ends lost 6 bases and 1 base, in that order; junction bases with no gene match: 6. Germline V CDR1 and CDR2: LNHDA, SQIVND (reference sequence). CDR3 amino acids: CASRTGTGASYEQYF. The CDR3 nucleotides are TGTGCCAGTAGAACCGGGACAGGGGCATCCTACGAGCAGTACTTC.

The V call is TRBV7-8, the J call TRBJ1-5, with D uncertain. CDR3 length equals 13 residues. Between the trimmed V and J ends, which lost 5 bases and 7 bases, there was a span of 12 bases. CDR1 is SGHVS, CDR2 FQNEAQ, per germline. DNA of the CDR3: TGTGCCAGCAGCCCTGATCACGGGCAGCCCCAGCATTTT. Amino acids: CASSPDHGQPQHF.

This clone was counted only a few times. The gene calls are TRBV29-1 and TRBJ2-7, with D uncertain. Between the trimmed V and J ends, which lost 5 bases and 6 bases, there was a span of 11 bases. The germline V gene has CDR1 SQVTM and CDR2 ANQGSEA. This CDR3 spans 11 amino acids. CDR3: CSVFIAAEQYF. The CDR3 DNA is TGCAGCGTTTTTATAGCTGCCGAGCAGTACTTC.

The V call is TRBV19, the J call TRBJ2-3; 9 nucleotides line up with TRBD1. Germline CDR1 is LNHDA and CDR2 is SQIVND (reference sequence). The CDR3 extends over 15 amino acids. V lost 5 bases, J lost 4 bases, and 7 bases stayed unmatched. The CDR3, as DNA: TGTGCCAGTAGTGCACCACAGGGGGCTGCAGATACGCAGTATTTT. Translation gives CASSAPQGAADTQYF.

The chain combines TRBV27 with TRBJ1-1; tentative D call: TRBD1 (6 bases). Trimming took 2 bases from V and 6 from J, leaving 10 bases between them. Germline CDR1 MNHEY, CDR2 SMNVEV (reference sequence). This CDR3 has 13 amino acids. The CDR3 DNA reads TGTGCCAGCAGTTTAACAGGGTCCCCTGAAGCTTTCTTT. As protein: CASSLTGSPEAFF.

This rearrangement joins TRBV6-6 to TRBJ1-5, with D hard to call. CDR3 length: 15 amino acids. Trimming removed 2 bases at V and 6 bases at J, with 14 bases between. Germline V lookup: CDR1 MNHNY, CDR2 SVGAGI (reference sequence). The CDR3 coding sequence is TGTGCCAGCAGTTACGAGAGCGGAATGGGTCAGCCCCAGCATTTT. This codes for CASSYESGMGQPQHF.

CDR3 in DNA: TGTGCCACCAAAGTCGGCGGGAGGAATAATTCACCCCTCCACTTT. Protein product: CATKVGGRNNSPLHF. The chain is built from TRBV15 and TRBJ1-6; D is unclear. The CDR3 extends over 15 amino acids. V lost 7 bases and J lost 5, with 15 bases in between. Looked up from germline, CDR1 is LNHNV and CDR2 is YYDKDF (reference sequence).